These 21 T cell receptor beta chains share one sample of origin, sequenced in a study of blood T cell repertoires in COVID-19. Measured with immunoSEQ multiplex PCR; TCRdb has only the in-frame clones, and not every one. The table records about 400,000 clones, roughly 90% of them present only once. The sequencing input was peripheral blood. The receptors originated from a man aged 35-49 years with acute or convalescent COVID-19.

CDR3 nucleotides: TGTGCCAGCAGTTTGACAGGGAGGACCTATAATTCACCCCTCCACTTT. Its protein is CASSLTGRTYNSPLHF. V gene TRBV6-5 combines with J gene TRBJ1-6; 7 nucleotides agree with TRBD1. This CDR3 region has 16 residues. Per germline, CDR1 MNHEY and CDR2 SVGAGI. V lost 4 bases to trimming and J lost 2 bases; unmatched junction nucleotides: 5.

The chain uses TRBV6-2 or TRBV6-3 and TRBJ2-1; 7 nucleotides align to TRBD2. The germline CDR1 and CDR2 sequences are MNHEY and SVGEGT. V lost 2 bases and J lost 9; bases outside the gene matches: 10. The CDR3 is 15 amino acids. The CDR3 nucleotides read TGTGCCAGCAGTTACCGCCTACGGGGAGGGGCTGAGCAGTTCTTC. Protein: CASSYRLRGGAEQFF.

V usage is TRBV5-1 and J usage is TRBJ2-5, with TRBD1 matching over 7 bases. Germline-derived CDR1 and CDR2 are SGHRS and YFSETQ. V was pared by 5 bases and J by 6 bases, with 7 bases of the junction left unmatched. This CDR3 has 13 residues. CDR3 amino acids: CASSQEGAKTQYF. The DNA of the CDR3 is TGCGCCAGCAGTCAAGAGGGGGCGAAGACCCAGTACTTC.

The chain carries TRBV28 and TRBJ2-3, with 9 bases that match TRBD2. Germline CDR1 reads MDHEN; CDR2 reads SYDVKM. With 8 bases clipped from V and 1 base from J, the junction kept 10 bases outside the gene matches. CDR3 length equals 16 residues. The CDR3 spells CASELRQRGGTDTQYF. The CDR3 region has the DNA TGTGCCAGCGAACTGCGGCAGCGGGGGGGCACAGATACGCAGTATTTT.

CDR3 sequence: CASSIDNWGQEAFF. For the CDR3, the DNA is TGTGCCAGTAGTATAGATAATTGGGGACAGGAAGCTTTCTTT. V usage is TRBV19 and J usage is TRBJ1-1, with 7 bases that match TRBD1. This CDR3 has 14 amino acids. CDR1 is LNHDA, CDR2 SQIVND, per germline (reference sequence). Losses at the gene ends were 0 bases for V and 8 bases for J; bases not matched to a gene: 6.

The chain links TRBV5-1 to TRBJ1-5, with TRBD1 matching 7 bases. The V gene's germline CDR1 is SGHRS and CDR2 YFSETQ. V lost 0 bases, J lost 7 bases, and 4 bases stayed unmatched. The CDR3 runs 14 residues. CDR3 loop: CASSLEGGWQPQHF. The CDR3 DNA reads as TGCGCCAGCAGCTTGGAAGGGGGCTGGCAGCCCCAGCATTTT.

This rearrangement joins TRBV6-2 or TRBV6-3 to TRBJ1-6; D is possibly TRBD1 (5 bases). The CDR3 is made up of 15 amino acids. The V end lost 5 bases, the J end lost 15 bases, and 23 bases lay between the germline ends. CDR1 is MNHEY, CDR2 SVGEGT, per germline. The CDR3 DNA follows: TGTGCCAGCAGTCAGACCGGGACTCCAACCAAGGACCTCCACTTT. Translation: CASSQTGTPTKDLHF.

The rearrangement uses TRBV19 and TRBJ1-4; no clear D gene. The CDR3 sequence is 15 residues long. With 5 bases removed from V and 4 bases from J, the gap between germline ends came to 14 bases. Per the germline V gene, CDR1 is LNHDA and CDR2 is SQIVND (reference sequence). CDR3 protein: CASSFGGVLNEKLFF. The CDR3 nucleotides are TGTGCCAGTAGTTTCGGAGGAGTTCTTAATGAAAAACTGTTTTTT.

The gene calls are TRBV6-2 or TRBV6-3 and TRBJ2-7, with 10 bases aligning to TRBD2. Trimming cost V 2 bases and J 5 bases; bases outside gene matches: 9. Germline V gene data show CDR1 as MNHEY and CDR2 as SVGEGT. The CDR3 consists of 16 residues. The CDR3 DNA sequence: TGTGCCAGCAGTTACCCCAAGCGGGGGGGCCTGAACGAGCAGTACTTC. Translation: CASSYPKRGGLNEQYF.

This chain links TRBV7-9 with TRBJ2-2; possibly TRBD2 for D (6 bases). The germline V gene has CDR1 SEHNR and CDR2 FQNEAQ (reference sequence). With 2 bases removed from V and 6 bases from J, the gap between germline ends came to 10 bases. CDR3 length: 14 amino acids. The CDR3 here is CASSLTGVPGELFF. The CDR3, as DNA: TGTGCCAGCAGCTTAACGGGAGTCCCCGGGGAGCTGTTTTTT.

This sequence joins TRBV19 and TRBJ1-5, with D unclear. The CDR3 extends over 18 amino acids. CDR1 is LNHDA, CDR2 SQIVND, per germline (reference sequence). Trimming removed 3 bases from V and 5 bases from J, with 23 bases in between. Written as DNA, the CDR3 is TGTGCCAGTAGTATTAGGCTACTAAGTCTGGTGCTGGATCAGCCCCAGCATTTT. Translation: CASSIRLLSLVLDQPQHF.

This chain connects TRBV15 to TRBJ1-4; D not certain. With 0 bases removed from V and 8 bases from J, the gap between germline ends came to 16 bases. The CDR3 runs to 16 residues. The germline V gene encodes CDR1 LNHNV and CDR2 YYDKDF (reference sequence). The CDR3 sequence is CATSRDLPGGSEKLFF. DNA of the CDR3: TGTGCCACCAGCAGAGATCTTCCGGGAGGGAGCGAAAAACTGTTTTTT.

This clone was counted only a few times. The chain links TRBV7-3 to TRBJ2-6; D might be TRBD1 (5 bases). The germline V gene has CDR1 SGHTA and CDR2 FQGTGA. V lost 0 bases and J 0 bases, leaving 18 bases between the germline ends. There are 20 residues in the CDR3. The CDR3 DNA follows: TGTGCCAGCAGCTTAACGTCCGACAGATACTTAAGCTCTGGGGCCAACGTCCTGACTTTC. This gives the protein CASSLTSDRYLSSGANVLTF.

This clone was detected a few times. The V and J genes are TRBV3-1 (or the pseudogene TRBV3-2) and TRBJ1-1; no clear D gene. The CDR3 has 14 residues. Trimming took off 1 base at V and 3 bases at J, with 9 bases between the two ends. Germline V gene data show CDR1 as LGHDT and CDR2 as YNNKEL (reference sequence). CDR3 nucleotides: TGTGCCAGCAGCCAAGCTTCTACGTACACTGAAGCTTTCTTT. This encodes CASSQASTYTEAFF.

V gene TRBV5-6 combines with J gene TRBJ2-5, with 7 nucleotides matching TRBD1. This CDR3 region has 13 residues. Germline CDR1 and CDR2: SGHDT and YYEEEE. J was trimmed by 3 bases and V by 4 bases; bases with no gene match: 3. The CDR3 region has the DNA TGTGCCAGCAGCCAAGGGACAGAAGAGACCCAGTACTTC. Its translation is CASSQGTEETQYF.

DNA for the CDR3: TGTGCCAGCAGCCGAGACCGTCGGGGGACCCAGTACTTC. As protein: CASSRDRRGTQYF. The chain is built from TRBV11-3 and TRBJ2-5, with D possibly being TRBD2 (5 bases). Trimming removed 5 bases at V and 7 bases at J, with 14 bases between. CDR1 and CDR2 from the germline V gene are SGHNT and YENEEA. CDR3 size: 13 residues.

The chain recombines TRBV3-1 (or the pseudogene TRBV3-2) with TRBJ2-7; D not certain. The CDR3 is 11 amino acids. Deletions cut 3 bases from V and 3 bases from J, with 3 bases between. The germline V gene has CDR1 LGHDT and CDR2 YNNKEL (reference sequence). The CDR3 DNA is TGTGCCAGCAGCCATTACTACGAGCAGTACTTC. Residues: CASSHYYEQYF.

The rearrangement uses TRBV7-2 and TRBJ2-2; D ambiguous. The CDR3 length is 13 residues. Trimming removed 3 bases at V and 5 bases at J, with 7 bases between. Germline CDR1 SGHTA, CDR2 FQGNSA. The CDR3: CASSFLETGELFF. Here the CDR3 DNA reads TGTGCCAGCAGCTTTCTAGAAACCGGGGAGCTGTTTTTT.

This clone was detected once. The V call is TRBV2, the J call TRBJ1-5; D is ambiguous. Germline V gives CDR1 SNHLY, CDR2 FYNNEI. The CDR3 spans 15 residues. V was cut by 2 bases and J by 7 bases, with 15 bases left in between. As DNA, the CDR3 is TGTGCCAGCAGTGAATCGTGGTGGGGAGCGCAGCCCCAGCATTTT. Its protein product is CASSESWWGAQPQHF.

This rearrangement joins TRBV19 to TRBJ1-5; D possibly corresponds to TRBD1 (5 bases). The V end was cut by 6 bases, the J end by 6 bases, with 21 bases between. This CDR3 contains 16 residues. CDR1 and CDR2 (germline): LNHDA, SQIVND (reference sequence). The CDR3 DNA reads TGTGCCAGTAGACAGATCCAGGGTCTGTACAGTCAGCCCCAGCATTTT. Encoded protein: CASRQIQGLYSQPQHF.

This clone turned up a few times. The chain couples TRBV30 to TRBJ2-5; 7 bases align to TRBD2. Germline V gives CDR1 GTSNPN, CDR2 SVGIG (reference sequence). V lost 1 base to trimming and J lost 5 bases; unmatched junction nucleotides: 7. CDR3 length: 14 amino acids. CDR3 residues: CAWSGGGGFETQYF. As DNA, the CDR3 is TGTGCCTGGAGTGGTGGGGGAGGGTTCGAGACCCAGTACTTC.